Shown below are 10 T cell receptor beta chains from a single sample sequenced in a study of T cell responses to AZD1222 COVID-19 vaccine. Data came from immunoSEQ multiplex PCR; TCRdb stores just in-frame clones and leaves some out. The data hold about 140,000 clones, with roughly nine tenths observed a single time. Material: peripheral blood, obtained on day 0 of AZD1222 vaccination. The receptor set was obtained from an adult in good health.

The rearrangement links TRBV28 to TRBJ2-7, with D unresolved. The V end lost 6 bases, the J end lost 4 bases, and 16 bases lay between the germline ends. Germline V lookup: CDR1 MDHEN, CDR2 SYDVKM. CDR3 size: 14 residues. The DNA for the CDR3 is TGTGCCAGCAGACCTAGTAGACCCCTTTACGAGCAGTACTTC. This encodes CASRPSRPLYEQYF.

The table lists this clone with a count of one. The chain carries TRBV29-1 and TRBJ2-3, with D perhaps assigned TRBD1 or TRBD2 (5 bases each). Germline V gene data show CDR1 as SQVTM and CDR2 as ANQGSEA. The CDR3 contains 14 residues. V gave up 3 bases and J gave up 1 base, with 11 bases separating them. Here the CDR3 reads CSVEWGSGTDTQYF. The CDR3 nucleotides read TGCAGCGTTGAGTGGGGGTCTGGCACAGATACGCAGTATTTT.

The CDR3 spells CASSFQLAGRSNEQFF. The CDR3, as DNA: TGTGCCAGCAGCTTTCAACTAGCGGGAAGGAGCAATGAGCAGTTCTTC. V usage is TRBV7-8 and J usage is TRBJ2-1, with 10 bases aligning to TRBD2. Germline CDR1 and CDR2: SGHVS and FQNEAQ. V dropped 3 bases and J dropped 6; count of bases not matched to a gene: 8. The CDR3 consists of 16 residues.

This clone is a singleton in its sample. V gene TRBV27 combines with J gene TRBJ2-7; D may be TRBD2 (5 bases). The CDR3 contains 16 residues. V was trimmed by 3 bases and J by 3 bases, leaving 18 bases between them. Germline V gene sequence: CDR1 MNHEY, CDR2 SMNVEV (reference sequence). In DNA, the CDR3 is TGTGCCAGCAGTTTCAGCTCCGGGGAGAGGGACTACGAGCAGTACTTC. Translated, it gives CASSFSSGERDYEQYF.

The chain has TRBV12-5 and TRBJ2-7, with TRBD1 matching over 9 bases. Trimming took 6 bases from V and 1 from J; bases not matched to a gene: 10. The CDR3 has 16 amino acids. CDR1 and CDR2 from the germline V gene are LGHNT and FRNRAP. The CDR3 coding sequence is TGTGCTAGTGGCTCAACCGGACAGGGGAAATCCTACGAGCAGTACTTC. Residues: CASGSTGQGKSYEQYF. Drawing the rest from reference TRBV12-5 and TRBJ2-7, the complete variable domain is DARVTQTPRHKVTEMGQEVTMRCQPILGHNTVFWYRQTMMQGLELLAYFRNRAPLDDSGMPKDRFSAEMPDATLATLKIQPSEPRDSAVYFCASGSTGQGKSYEQYFGPGTRLTVT.

The rearrangement uses TRBV7-9 and TRBJ1-2, with unresolved D. CDR1 and CDR2 (germline): SEHNR, FQNEAQ (reference sequence). CDR3 length: 15 residues. V was trimmed by 5 bases and J by 2 bases, leaving 15 bases between them. CDR3 nucleotides: TGTGCCAGCAGCCTCACCTTGACGGAGAACTATGGCTACACCTTC. Residues: CASSLTLTENYGYTF.

The chain has TRBV7-2 and TRBJ2-7, with 9 positions matching TRBD2. With 3 bases clipped from V and 3 bases from J, the junction kept 6 bases outside the gene matches. The CDR3 extends over 15 amino acids. The germline V gene encodes CDR1 SGHTA and CDR2 FQGNSA. This chain's CDR3 is CASSFPSGTGYEQYF. In DNA form, the CDR3 reads TGTGCCAGCAGCTTTCCTAGCGGGACTGGCTACGAGCAGTACTTC. The variable domain in full, completed from reference TRBV7-2 and TRBJ2-7, reads GAGVSQSPSNKVTEKGKDVELRCDPISGHTALYWYRQSLGQGLEFLIYFQGNSAPDKSGLPSDRFSAERTGGSVSTLTIQRTQQEDSAVYLCASSFPSGTGYEQYFGPGTRLTVT.

J is TRBJ2-2 and V is TRBV6-5, with unresolved D. The CDR3 length is 16 residues. The V and J ends lost 3 bases and 5 bases respectively, with 16 bases between them. The germline V gene has CDR1 MNHEY and CDR2 SVGAGI. CDR3 nucleotides: TGTGCCAGCAGTTATCGGGCCTCCGACGTGACCGGGGAGCTGTTTTTT. Translated: CASSYRASDVTGELFF.

The chain uses TRBV4-3 and TRBJ1-5; D call uncertain. V shed 0 bases and J shed 0 bases, with 6 bases lying between them. This CDR3 has 15 residues. Germline loops: CDR1 LGHNA, CDR2 YSLEER. CDR3 nucleotide sequence: TGCGCCAGCAGCCAAGATGCCAATAGCAATCAGCCCCAGCATTTT. Protein sequence: CASSQDANSNQPQHF.

The gene calls are TRBV5-1 and TRBJ1-3; no clear D gene. V was clipped by 0 bases and J by 0 bases, with 7 bases between them. CDR1 SGHRS and CDR2 YFSETQ come from the germline V gene. This CDR3 region has 15 residues. The CDR3 protein is CASSLDGNSGNTIYF. CDR3 bases: TGCGCCAGCAGCTTGGACGGGAACTCTGGAAACACCATATATTTT.